This T cell receptor (beta chain) was sequenced in a study of cytomegalovirus exposure and HLA in healthy donors. This clone was recorded only once. The PCR employed 60 Vbeta primers together with 13 Jbeta primers. The protocol was immunoSEQ multiplex PCR, while the TCRdb copy is restricted to in-frame clones and leaves out a portion. The sample has more than 95,000 clones; 65% to 85% are singletons. Germline V gene lookup returns CDR1 LGHNA and CDR2 YSLEER. This CDR3 spans 14 amino acids. Trimming stripped 0 bases from V and 11 bases from J, with 16 bases between. The chain recombines TRBV4-3 with TRBJ1-1; D may be TRBD1 (5 bases). Input material: PBMCs. This sequence originates from a man aged 18 to 29 in good health and CMV-seronegative. CDR3 sequence: CASSQDRVSGEAFF. DNA for the CDR3: TGCGCCAGCAGCCAAGATCGGGTTTCGGGGGAGGCTTTCTTT.